These 30 T cell receptor beta chains originate from one sample sequenced in a study of blood T cell repertoires in COVID-19. Profiling relied on immunoSEQ multiplex PCR, and the TCRdb table lists in-frame clones only, not all of them. In the table there are about 160,000 clones, approximately 85% of which are singletons. Input material: peripheral blood. These receptors originate from a man aged 35 to 55 with acute or convalescent COVID-19.

CDR3 residues: CASTDEQGNQPQHF. The CDR3 DNA is TGTGCCAGCACCGACGAACAGGGGAATCAGCCCCAGCATTTT. This chain links TRBV6-5 with TRBJ1-5; 7 nucleotides match TRBD1. V dropped 7 bases and J dropped 4; count of bases not matched to a gene: 7. This CDR3 is built from 14 residues. CDR1 MNHEY and CDR2 SVGAGI come from the germline V gene.

The chain links TRBV5-4 to TRBJ2-7, with TRBD1 identical over 9 bases. CDR1 is SGHNT and CDR2 is YYREEE in the germline V gene (reference sequence). Germline trimming cut 5 bases from V and 4 bases from J; bases unmatched to any gene: 7. The CDR3 has 14 residues. In DNA form, the CDR3 reads TGTGCCAGCAGTGGCGTTGGACAGGGGTACGAGCAGTACTTC. Amino acids: CASSGVGQGYEQYF.

The chain is built from TRBV5-1 and TRBJ2-5, with D possibly TRBD1 on 5 matching bases. Germline V CDR1 and CDR2: SGHRS, YFSETQ. The CDR3 length is 15 residues. Trimming took 4 bases from V and 3 from J, leaving 16 bases between them. For the CDR3, the DNA is TGCGCCAGCAGCCGACAAAAATTAGGGGAAGAGACCCAGTACTTC. As protein: CASSRQKLGEETQYF.

This clone was counted between two and nine times. The CDR3 is CASSMVRTTKYEQYF. The CDR3 DNA is TGTGCCAGTAGTATGGTTCGGACTACCAAGTACGAGCAGTACTTC. The genes are TRBV19 and TRBJ2-7, with D perhaps TRBD2 (6 bases). The V end was cut by 3 bases, the J end by 4 bases, with 16 bases between. Germline-derived CDR1 and CDR2 are LNHDA and SQIVND (reference sequence). The CDR3 totals 15 residues.

This sequence joins TRBV28 and TRBJ1-1; no clear D. The CDR3 sequence is 11 residues long. V lost 5 bases and J 7 bases, leaving 8 bases between the germline ends. Germline V CDR1 and CDR2: MDHEN, SYDVKM. The CDR3 loop is CASSKQFEAFF. CDR3 nucleotides: TGTGCCAGCAGTAAACAGTTTGAAGCTTTCTTT.

V and J are TRBV10-2 and TRBJ2-2, with D maybe TRBD1 (5 bases). Trimming took 5 bases from V and 6 from J, leaving 10 bases between them. Germline values: CDR1 WSHSY, CDR2 SAAADI. The CDR3 totals 13 residues. CDR3 region: CASSTQGPGELFF. CDR3 nucleotide sequence: TGCGCCAGCAGTACCCAGGGCCCCGGGGAGCTGTTTTTT.

The V gene is TRBV28, the J gene TRBJ1-4; maybe TRBD1 (6 bases). CDR3 length equals 15 residues. Trimming pared 7 bases from V and 10 bases from J, leaving 22 bases between. Germline V gene data show CDR1 as MDHEN and CDR2 as SYDVKM. Here the CDR3 DNA reads TGTGCCAGCACTATGACAGGACCCTCATCGGCAAAACTGTTTTTT. Protein: CASTMTGPSSAKLFF.

This chain uses TRBV9 with TRBJ2-5; D is perhaps TRBD1 (6 bases). The V and J ends lost 4 bases and 5 bases respectively, with 18 bases between them. Germline V gives CDR1 SGDLS, CDR2 YYNGEE. This CDR3 has 15 residues. CDR3 nucleotide sequence: TGTGCCAGCAGCCCCAGGGGAGATGGTTTGGAGACCCAGTACTTC. This gives the protein CASSPRGDGLETQYF.

The rearrangement joins TRBV6-5 to TRBJ1-5, with 7 bases lining up with TRBD1. The CDR3 spans 15 residues. V was clipped by 7 bases and J by 0 bases; unmatched bases: 6. CDR1 and CDR2 (germline): MNHEY, SVGAGI. CDR3 nucleotides: TGTGCCAGCACCTCTGGACAGGATAGCAATCAGCCCCAGCATTTT. Translating it yields CASTSGQDSNQPQHF.

This rearrangement joins TRBV7-9 to TRBJ1-2; the D gene is possibly TRBD1 (5 bases). The V gene's germline CDR1 is SEHNR and CDR2 FQNEAQ (reference sequence). This CDR3 is built from 12 residues. The V gene lost 0 bases and the J gene lost 8 bases, with 7 bases spanning the gap. As DNA, the CDR3 is TGTGCCAGCAGCTTAGCGACAGTGGGCTACACCTTC. It codes for CASSLATVGYTF.

V and J are TRBV5-1 and TRBJ1-1; tentatively, D is TRBD1 (6 bases). V was clipped by 4 bases and J by 6 bases, with 13 bases between them. The CDR3 loop spans 13 amino acids. Germline CDR1 SGHRS, CDR2 YFSETQ. The CDR3 DNA sequence: TGCGCCAGCAGCCCAGGGGTTTCCGCTGAAGCTTTCTTT. Translated: CASSPGVSAEAFF.

V gene TRBV12-3 or TRBV12-4 combines with J gene TRBJ1-1; TRBD1 might be the D (5 bases). The V end was cut by 6 bases, the J end by 8 bases, with 16 bases between. This CDR3 has 13 amino acids. This CDR3 is CASSLSGGDEAFF. The CDR3 nucleotides read TGTGCCAGCAGCCTTTCGGGGGGGGACGAAGCTTTCTTT.

This sequence joins TRBV29-1 and TRBJ1-1; a possible D gene is TRBD1 (6 bases). Germline values: CDR1 SQVTM, CDR2 ANQGSEA. Trimming stripped 3 bases from V and 3 bases from J, with 17 bases between. The CDR3 is made up of 15 amino acids. CDR3 loop: CSVEKGQLRDTEAFF. CDR3 in DNA: TGCAGCGTTGAGAAAGGACAGCTAAGGGACACTGAAGCTTTCTTT.

The rearrangement uses TRBV19 and TRBJ2-5; TRBD1 is a possible D gene (5 bases). There are 14 residues in the CDR3. Trimming shortened V by 5 bases and J by 2 bases, and 12 bases separated the two germline ends. Per the germline V gene, CDR1 is LNHDA and CDR2 is SQIVND (reference sequence). The CDR3 sequence is CASSWGGFQETQYF. CDR3 bases: TGTGCCAGTAGTTGGGGCGGATTTCAAGAGACCCAGTACTTC.

This chain connects TRBV11-3 to TRBJ2-1; tentatively, D is TRBD1 (6 bases). Looked up from germline, CDR1 is SGHNT and CDR2 is YENEEA. The V end lost 5 bases, the J end lost 6 bases, and 11 bases lay between the germline ends. The CDR3 consists of 13 residues. The CDR3 here is CASSLGGRNEQFF. The CDR3, as DNA: TGTGCCAGCAGCCTTGGGGGCCGCAATGAGCAGTTCTTC.

This clone is a singleton in its sample. This sequence joins TRBV7-9 and TRBJ1-5; D may be TRBD1 (5 bases). CDR1 is SEHNR, CDR2 FQNEAQ, per germline (reference sequence). The CDR3 runs to 19 residues. Trimming took 0 bases from V and 0 from J, leaving 18 bases between them. The CDR3 protein is CASSLARGGGPYSNQPQHF. Here the CDR3 DNA reads TGTGCCAGCAGCTTAGCGCGGGGCGGAGGCCCTTATAGCAATCAGCCCCAGCATTTT.

The V call is TRBV7-9, the J call TRBJ2-5; 12 bases are shared with TRBD2. V was clipped by 2 bases and J by 4 bases; unmatched bases: 11. This CDR3 region has 18 residues. Germline loops: CDR1 SEHNR, CDR2 FQNEAQ (reference sequence). The DNA for the CDR3 is TGTGCCAGCAGCTTATTGGGACTAGCGGGTATTGTTTCAGAGACCCAGTACTTC. Its translation: CASSLLGLAGIVSETQYF. Using reference TRBV7-9 and TRBJ2-5 for the parts outside the CDR3, the full variable domain is DTGVSQNPRHKITKRGQNVTFRCDPISEHNRLYWYRQTLGQGPEFLTYFQNEAQLEKSRLLSDRFSAERPKGSFSTLEIQRTEQGDSAMYLCASSLLGLAGIVSETQYFGPGTRLLVL.

V gene TRBV7-6 combines with J gene TRBJ2-7; the match to TRBD1 covers 9 bases. The CDR3 is 15 amino acids. Trimming cost V 2 bases and J 7 bases; bases outside gene matches: 9. Germline V gene data show CDR1 as SGHVS and CDR2 as FNYEAQ. The CDR3 bases are TGTGCCAGCAGCTTAAACCCGGGACAGGGCGGGGAGCAGTACTTC. As protein: CASSLNPGQGGEQYF. Based on the CDR3 plus reference TRBV7-6 and TRBJ2-7, the full variable domain is GAGVSQSPRYKVTKRGQDVALRCDPISGHVSLYWYRQALGQGPEFLTYFNYEAQQDKSGLPNDRFSAERPEGSISTLTIQRTEQRDSAMYRCASSLNPGQGGEQYFGPGTRLTVT.

The chain combines TRBV9 with TRBJ1-1; D gene uncertain. V was pared by 3 bases and J by 3 bases, with 12 bases between. The CDR3 sequence is 14 residues long. Germline loops: CDR1 SGDLS, CDR2 YYNGEE. CDR3 nucleotides: TGTGCCAGCAGCGGGGCGGGAGGGTACACTGAAGCTTTCTTT. Translation: CASSGAGGYTEAFF.

The rearrangement links TRBV11-2 to TRBJ2-7; 11 bases align to TRBD2. Germline CDR1 is SGHAT and CDR2 is FQNNGV. V gave up 5 bases and J gave up 2 bases; unmatched junction bases: 5. The CDR3 contains 15 residues. This chain's CDR3 is CASSPRLAGPYEQYF. The CDR3 coding sequence is TGTGCCAGCAGCCCTAGACTAGCGGGGCCCTACGAGCAGTACTTC.

V gene TRBV27 combines with J gene TRBJ1-5; tentatively, D is TRBD1 (5 bases). From germline, CDR1 is MNHEY and CDR2 SMNVEV (reference sequence). The CDR3 is made up of 15 amino acids. Trimming took 8 bases from V and 2 from J, leaving 16 bases between them. The CDR3 reads CASRKNGGGNQPQHF. The CDR3 region has the DNA TGTGCCAGCCGTAAAAACGGGGGTGGCAATCAGCCCCAGCATTTT.

The J gene is TRBJ1-5, the V gene TRBV14; D is unclear. With 0 bases removed from V and 11 bases from J, the gap between germline ends came to 8 bases. Germline V gene sequence: CDR1 SGHDN, CDR2 FVKESK. The CDR3 spans 12 residues. The CDR3 bases are TGTGCCAGCAGCCAAGATTGGGGAGCCCAGCATTTT. Translating it yields CASSQDWGAQHF.

This chain connects TRBV5-5 to TRBJ2-3; D perhaps matches TRBD1 (5 bases). The CDR3 is 15 residues long. V lost 0 bases and J 1 base, leaving 9 bases between the germline ends. Germline V gene sequence: CDR1 SGHKS, CDR2 YYEKEE (reference sequence). The chain's CDR3 is CASSLEGKGTDTQYF. In DNA, the CDR3 is TGTGCCAGCAGCTTGGAGGGGAAGGGCACAGATACGCAGTATTTT.

The V gene is TRBV2, the J gene TRBJ2-7; 12 bases line up with TRBD2. The germline CDR1 and CDR2 sequences are SNHLY and FYNNEI. V trimming: 9 bases; J trimming: 3 bases; junction bases outside the gene matches: 6. This CDR3 has 14 amino acids. DNA of the CDR3: TGTGCCAGTGGAGGACTAGCGGGGAACTACGAGCAGTACTTC. Encoded protein: CASGGLAGNYEQYF.

The chain recombines TRBV9 with TRBJ1-2; D uncertain. V was shortened by 0 bases and J by 4 bases, with 10 bases between the two germline ends. The CDR3 totals 14 residues. The germline V gene has CDR1 SGDLS and CDR2 YYNGEE. CDR3 sequence: CASSVGGNSYGYTF. The CDR3, as DNA: TGTGCCAGCAGCGTAGGCGGGAACAGCTATGGCTACACCTTC.

The chain joins TRBV19 to TRBJ1-5, with 9 bases matching TRBD1. Germline V gene data show CDR1 as LNHDA and CDR2 as SQIVND (reference sequence). The junction had 13 bases not matched to a gene; V was cut back by 9 bases and J by 4 bases. The CDR3 extends over 16 amino acids. The CDR3 DNA is TGTGCCAGCCTTGGGGTGGGGACAGGGAAGAATCAGCCCCAGCATTTT. It encodes CASLGVGTGKNQPQHF.

The CDR3 protein is CASSLAGKQVDTQYF. The CDR3 bases are TGCGCCAGCAGCCTGGCGGGGAAGCAAGTAGATACGCAGTATTTT. The chain is built from TRBV5-1 and TRBJ2-3, with a possible D match to TRBD2 (6 bases). The CDR3 is 15 amino acids. Between the trimmed V and J ends, which lost 4 bases and 5 bases, there was a span of 17 bases. Germline loops: CDR1 SGHRS, CDR2 YFSETQ. The full variable domain, rest sourced from reference TRBV5-1 and TRBJ2-3, is KAGVTQTPRYLIKTRGQQVTLSCSPISGHRSVSWYQQTPGQGLQFLFEYFSETQRNKGNFPGRFSGRQFSNSRSEMNVSTLELGDSALYLCASSLAGKQVDTQYFGPGTRLTVL.

The chain recombines TRBV3-1 (or the pseudogene TRBV3-2) with TRBJ2-5; TRBD1 aligns across 8 bases. Germline lookup yields CDR1 LGHDT and CDR2 YNNKEL (reference sequence). This CDR3 comprises 16 residues. V was clipped by 4 bases and J by 2 bases; unmatched bases: 9. As DNA, the CDR3 is TGTGCCAGCAGCCTGACGACAGGGGCCTGGCAAGAGACCCAGTACTTC. Translating gives CASSLTTGAWQETQYF.

With respect to this clone: Distinct nucleotide sequences in the sample also encode this CDR3. The chain joins TRBV5-4 to TRBJ2-5; the match to TRBD2 covers 11 bases. The CDR3 is made up of 16 amino acids. Per germline, CDR1 SGHNT and CDR2 YYREEE (reference sequence). J lost 2 bases, V lost 0 bases, and 3 bases had no gene match. The CDR3 DNA is TGTGCCAGCAGCTTGGGGTTAGCGGGGGGGCAAGAGACCCAGTACTTC. It is translated as CASSLGLAGGQETQYF.

This rearrangement joins TRBV18 to TRBJ2-7; no reliable D call. The CDR3 has 13 residues. The germline V gene has CDR1 KGHSH and CDR2 LQKENI. Trimming pared 2 bases from V and 2 bases from J, leaving 7 bases between. In DNA form, the CDR3 reads TGTGCCAGCTCACCAAGCACAGCCTACGAGCAGTACTTC. This gives the protein CASSPSTAYEQYF.